This T cell receptor beta chain was found in a study of T cells after yellow fever vaccination. Study-level results: Although most clonotypes did not, a small share appeared in both CD4 and CD8 compartments.

This clonotype was seen more than once but under ten times. Its antigen is currently unknown. MiXCR was run by TCRdb on the 5' RACE reads, yielding one entry per CDR3 protein. The table lists 610,000 or so distinct CDR3 sequences, 9% to 15% of them singletons, with about 15% in the top ten. This CDR3 comprises 15 residues. Germline CDR1 is SGHRS and CDR2 is YFSETQ. Trimming left V 6 bases short and J 3 bases short, with 17 bases between. The J gene is TRBJ2-3, the V gene TRBV5-1; a weak D match, TRBD2 (5 bases). This material consisted of PBMCs, taken on the day of the yellow fever booster vaccination. The TCR originated in a man aged 30 to 39 who received the YFV17D yellow fever vaccine. CDR3 sequence: CASIESLGRTDTQYF. CDR3 sequence (DNA): TGCGCCAGCATCGAATCACTAGGGCGAACAGATACGCAGTATTTT. The full variable domain, in which reference TRBV5-1 and TRBJ2-3 provide the parts outside the CDR3, is KAGVTQTPRYLIKTRGQQVTLSCSPISGHRSVSWYQQTPGQGLQFLFEYFSETQRNKGNFPGRFSGRQFSNSRSEMNVSTLELGDSALYLCASIESLGRTDTQYFGPGTRLTVL.